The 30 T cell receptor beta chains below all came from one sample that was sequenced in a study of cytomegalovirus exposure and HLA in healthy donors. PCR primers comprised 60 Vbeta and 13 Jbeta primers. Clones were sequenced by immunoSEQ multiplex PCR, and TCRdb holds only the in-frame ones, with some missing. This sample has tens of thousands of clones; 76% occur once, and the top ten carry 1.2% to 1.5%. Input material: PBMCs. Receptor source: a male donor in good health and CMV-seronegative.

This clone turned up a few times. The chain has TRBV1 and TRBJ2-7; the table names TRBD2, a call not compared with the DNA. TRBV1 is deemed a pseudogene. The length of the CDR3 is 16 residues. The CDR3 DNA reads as TGCACCAGCAGCCAAGGGGTCACGGAGGTTACGTACGAGCAGTACTTC. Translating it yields CTSSQGVTEVTYEQYF.

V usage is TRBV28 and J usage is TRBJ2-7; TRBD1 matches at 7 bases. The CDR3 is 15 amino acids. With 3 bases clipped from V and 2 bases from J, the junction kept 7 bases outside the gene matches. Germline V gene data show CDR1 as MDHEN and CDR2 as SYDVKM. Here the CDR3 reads CASSLAGTAPYEQYF. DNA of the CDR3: TGTGCCAGCAGTTTGGCCGGGACAGCCCCCTACGAGCAGTACTTC.

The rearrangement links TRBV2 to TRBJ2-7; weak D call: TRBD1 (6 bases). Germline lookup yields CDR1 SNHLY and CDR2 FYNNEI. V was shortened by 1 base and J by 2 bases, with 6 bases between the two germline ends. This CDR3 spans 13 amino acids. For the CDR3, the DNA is TGTGCCAGCAGTGAAGGGGGGCCCTACGAGCAGTACTTC. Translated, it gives CASSEGGPYEQYF.

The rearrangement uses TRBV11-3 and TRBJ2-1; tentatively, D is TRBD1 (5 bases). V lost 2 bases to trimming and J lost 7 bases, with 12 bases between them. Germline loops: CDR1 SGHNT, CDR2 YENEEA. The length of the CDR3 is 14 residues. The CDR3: CASSLSPTGNEQFF. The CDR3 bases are TGTGCCAGCAGCTTATCACCCACAGGAAATGAGCAGTTCTTC.

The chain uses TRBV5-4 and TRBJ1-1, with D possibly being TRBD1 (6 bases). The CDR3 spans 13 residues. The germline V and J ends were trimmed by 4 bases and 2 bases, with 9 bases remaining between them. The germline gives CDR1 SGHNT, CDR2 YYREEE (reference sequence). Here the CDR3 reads CASSPRGNTEAFF. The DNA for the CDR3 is TGTGCCAGCAGCCCCAGGGGTAACACTGAAGCTTTCTTT.

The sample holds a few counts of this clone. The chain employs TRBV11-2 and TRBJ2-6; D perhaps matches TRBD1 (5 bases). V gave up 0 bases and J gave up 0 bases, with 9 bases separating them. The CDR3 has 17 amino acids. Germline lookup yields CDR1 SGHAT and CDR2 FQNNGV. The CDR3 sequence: CASSLEGALSGANVLTF. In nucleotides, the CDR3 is TGTGCCAGCAGCTTAGAAGGGGCTCTCTCTGGGGCCAACGTCCTGACTTTC.

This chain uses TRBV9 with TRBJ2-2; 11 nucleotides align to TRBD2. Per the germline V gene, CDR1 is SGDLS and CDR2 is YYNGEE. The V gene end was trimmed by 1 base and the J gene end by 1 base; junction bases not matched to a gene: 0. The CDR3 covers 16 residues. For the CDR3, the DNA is TGTGCCAGCAGCGTAACTAGCGGGAGGAACACCGGGGAGCTGTTTTTT. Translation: CASSVTSGRNTGELFF.

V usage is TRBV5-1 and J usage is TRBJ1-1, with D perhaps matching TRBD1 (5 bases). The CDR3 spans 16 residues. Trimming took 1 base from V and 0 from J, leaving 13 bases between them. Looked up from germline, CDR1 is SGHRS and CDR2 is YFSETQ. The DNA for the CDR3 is TGCGCCAGCAGCTTGTATCTTGGGGGGTTGAACACTGAAGCTTTCTTT. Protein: CASSLYLGGLNTEAFF. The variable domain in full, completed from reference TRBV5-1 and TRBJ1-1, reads KAGVTQTPRYLIKTRGQQVTLSCSPISGHRSVSWYQQTPGQGLQFLFEYFSETQRNKGNFPGRFSGRQFSNSRSEMNVSTLELGDSALYLCASSLYLGGLNTEAFFGQGTRLTVV.

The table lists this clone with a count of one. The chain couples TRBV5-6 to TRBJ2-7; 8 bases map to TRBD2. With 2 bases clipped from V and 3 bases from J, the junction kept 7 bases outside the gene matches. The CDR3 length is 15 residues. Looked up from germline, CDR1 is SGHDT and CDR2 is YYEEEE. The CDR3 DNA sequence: TGTGCCAGCAGCTTTCGGGAGGGAGGCGGCTACGAGCAGTACTTC. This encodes CASSFREGGGYEQYF.

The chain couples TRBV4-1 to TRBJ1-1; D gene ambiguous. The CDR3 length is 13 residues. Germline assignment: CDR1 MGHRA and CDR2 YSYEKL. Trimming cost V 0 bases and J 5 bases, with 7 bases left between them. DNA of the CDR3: TGCGCCAGCAGCCAAGAGTCGAGAACTGAAGCTTTCTTT. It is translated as CASSQESRTEAFF.

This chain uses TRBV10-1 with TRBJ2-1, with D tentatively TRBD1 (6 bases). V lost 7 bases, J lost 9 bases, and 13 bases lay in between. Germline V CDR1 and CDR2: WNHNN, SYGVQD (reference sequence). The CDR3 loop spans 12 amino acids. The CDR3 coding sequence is TGCGCCAGCACTAACCGCAGGGGTGAGCAGTTCTTC. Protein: CASTNRRGEQFF.

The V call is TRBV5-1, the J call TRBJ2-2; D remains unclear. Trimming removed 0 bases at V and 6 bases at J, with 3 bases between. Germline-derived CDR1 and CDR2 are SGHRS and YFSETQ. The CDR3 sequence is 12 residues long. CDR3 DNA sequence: TGCGCCAGCAGCTTGGGGCCCGGGGAGCTGTTTTTT. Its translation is CASSLGPGELFF. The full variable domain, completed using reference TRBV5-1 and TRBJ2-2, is KAGVTQTPRYLIKTRGQQVTLSCSPISGHRSVSWYQQTPGQGLQFLFEYFSETQRNKGNFPGRFSGRQFSNSRSEMNVSTLELGDSALYLCASSLGPGELFFGEGSRLTVL.

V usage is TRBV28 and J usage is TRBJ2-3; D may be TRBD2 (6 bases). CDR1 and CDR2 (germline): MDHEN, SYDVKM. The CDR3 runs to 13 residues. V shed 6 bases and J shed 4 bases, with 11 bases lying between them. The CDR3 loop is CASSRRGADTQYF. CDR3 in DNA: TGTGCCAGCAGCCGGCGGGGCGCAGATACGCAGTATTTT.

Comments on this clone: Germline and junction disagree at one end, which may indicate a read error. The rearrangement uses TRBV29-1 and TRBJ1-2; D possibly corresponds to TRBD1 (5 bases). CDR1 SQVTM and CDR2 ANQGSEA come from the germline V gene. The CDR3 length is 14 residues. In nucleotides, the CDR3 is TGCGGCGTTGAAGATATGGGGGGTGGGGGGGGTTACACCTTC. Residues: CGVEDMGGGGGYTF.

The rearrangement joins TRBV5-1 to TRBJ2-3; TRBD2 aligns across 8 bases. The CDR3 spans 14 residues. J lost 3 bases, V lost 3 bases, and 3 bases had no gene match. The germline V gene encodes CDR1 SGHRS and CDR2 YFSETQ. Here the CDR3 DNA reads TGCGCCAGCAGCTGGACTAGCCAAACAGATACGCAGTATTTT. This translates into CASSWTSQTDTQYF.

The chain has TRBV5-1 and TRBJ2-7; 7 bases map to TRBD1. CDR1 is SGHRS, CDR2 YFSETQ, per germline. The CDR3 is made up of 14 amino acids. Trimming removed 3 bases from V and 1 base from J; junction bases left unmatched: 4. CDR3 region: CASSSRGPSYEQYF. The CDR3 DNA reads TGCGCCAGCAGCTCGAGGGGGCCTTCCTACGAGCAGTACTTC. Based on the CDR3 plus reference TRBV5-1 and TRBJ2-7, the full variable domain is KAGVTQTPRYLIKTRGQQVTLSCSPISGHRSVSWYQQTPGQGLQFLFEYFSETQRNKGNFPGRFSGRQFSNSRSEMNVSTLELGDSALYLCASSSRGPSYEQYFGPGTRLTVT.

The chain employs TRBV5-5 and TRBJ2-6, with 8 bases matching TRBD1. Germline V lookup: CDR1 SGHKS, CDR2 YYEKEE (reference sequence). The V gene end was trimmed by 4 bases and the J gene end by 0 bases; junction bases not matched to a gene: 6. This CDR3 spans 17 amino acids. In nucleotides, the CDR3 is TGTGCCAGCAGCACTCAGGGGGCAGCCTCTGGGGCCAACGTCCTGACTTTC. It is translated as CASSTQGAASGANVLTF.

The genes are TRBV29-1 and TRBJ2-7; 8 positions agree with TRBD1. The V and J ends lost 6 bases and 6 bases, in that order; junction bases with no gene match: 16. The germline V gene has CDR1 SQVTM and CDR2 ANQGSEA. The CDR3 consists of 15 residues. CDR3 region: CSVRGTGRGESEQYF. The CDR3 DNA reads TGCAGCGTGAGGGGGACAGGCCGTGGGGAGAGCGAGCAGTACTTC.

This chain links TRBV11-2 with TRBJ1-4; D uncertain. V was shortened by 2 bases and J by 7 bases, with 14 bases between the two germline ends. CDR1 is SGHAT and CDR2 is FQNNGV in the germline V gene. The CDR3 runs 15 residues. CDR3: CASSLMEGKSEKLFF. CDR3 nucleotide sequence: TGTGCCAGCAGCTTAATGGAGGGTAAAAGTGAAAAACTGTTTTTT. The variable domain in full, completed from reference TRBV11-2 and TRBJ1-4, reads EAGVAQSPRYKIIEKRQSVAFWCNPISGHATLYWYQQILGQGPKLLIQFQNNGVVDDSQLPKDRFSAERLKGVDSTLKIQPAKLEDSAVYLCASSLMEGKSEKLFFGSGTQLSVL.

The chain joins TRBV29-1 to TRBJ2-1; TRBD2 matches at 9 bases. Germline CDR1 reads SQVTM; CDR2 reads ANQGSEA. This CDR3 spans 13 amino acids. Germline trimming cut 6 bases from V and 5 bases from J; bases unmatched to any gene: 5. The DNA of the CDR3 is TGCAGCGTGAAAGGCGGGGGGGACAATGAGCAGTTCTTC. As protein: CSVKGGGDNEQFF.

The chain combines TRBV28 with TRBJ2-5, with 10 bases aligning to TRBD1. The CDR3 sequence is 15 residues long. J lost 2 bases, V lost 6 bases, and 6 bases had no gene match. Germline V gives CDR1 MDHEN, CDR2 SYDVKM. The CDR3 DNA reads TGTGCCAGCAGCATGCCGGGACAGGGGCAAGAGACCCAGTACTTC. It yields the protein CASSMPGQGQETQYF.

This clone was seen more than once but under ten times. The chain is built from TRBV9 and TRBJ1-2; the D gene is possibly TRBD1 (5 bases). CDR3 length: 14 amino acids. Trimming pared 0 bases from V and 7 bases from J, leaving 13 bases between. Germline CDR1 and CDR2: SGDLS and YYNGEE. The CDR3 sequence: CASSVVGQGGGYTF. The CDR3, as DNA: TGTGCCAGCAGCGTAGTTGGCCAGGGCGGTGGCTACACCTTC. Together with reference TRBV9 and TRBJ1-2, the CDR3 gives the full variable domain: DSGVTQTPKHLITATGQRVTLRCSPRSGDLSVYWYQQSLDQGLQFLIQYYNGEERAKGNILERFSAQQFPDLHSELNLSSLELGDSALYFCASSVVGQGGGYTFGSGTRLTVV.

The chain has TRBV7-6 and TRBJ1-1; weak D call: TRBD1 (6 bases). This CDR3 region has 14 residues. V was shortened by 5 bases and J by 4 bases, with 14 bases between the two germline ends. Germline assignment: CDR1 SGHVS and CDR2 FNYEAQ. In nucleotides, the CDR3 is TGTGCCAGCAGCCAAACAGGGAGGGGCACTGAAGCTTTCTTT. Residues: CASSQTGRGTEAFF.

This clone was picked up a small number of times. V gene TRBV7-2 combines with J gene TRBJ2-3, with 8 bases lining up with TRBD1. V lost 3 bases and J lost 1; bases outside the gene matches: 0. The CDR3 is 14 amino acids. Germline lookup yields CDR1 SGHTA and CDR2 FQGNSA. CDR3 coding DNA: TGTGCCAGCAGCTTGGGACAGGGCACAGATACGCAGTATTTT. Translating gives CASSLGQGTDTQYF.

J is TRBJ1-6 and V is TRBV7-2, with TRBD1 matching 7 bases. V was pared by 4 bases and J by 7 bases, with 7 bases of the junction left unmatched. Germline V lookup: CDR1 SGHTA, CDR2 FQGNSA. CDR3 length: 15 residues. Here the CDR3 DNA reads TGTGCCAGCAGCTCCCCGAGGGGGCGAAATTCACCCCTCCACTTT. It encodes CASSSPRGRNSPLHF.

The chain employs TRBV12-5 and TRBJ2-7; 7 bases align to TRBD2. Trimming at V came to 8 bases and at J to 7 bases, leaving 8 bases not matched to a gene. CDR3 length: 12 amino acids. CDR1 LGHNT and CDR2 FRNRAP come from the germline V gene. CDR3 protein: CASKGGGEEQYF. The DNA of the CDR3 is TGTGCTAGTAAAGGTGGGGGGGAAGAGCAGTACTTC.

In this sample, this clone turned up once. The CDR3 spells CASSFRPGLEVSETQYF. The CDR3 region has the DNA TGTGCCAGCAGTTTCCGTCCGGGACTAGAAGTATCTGAGACCCAGTACTTC. The V call is TRBV28, the J call TRBJ2-5, with TRBD2 matching 8 bases. V shed 3 bases and J 5 bases; nucleotides not matched to a gene: 14. CDR1 is MDHEN, CDR2 SYDVKM, per germline. The CDR3 loop spans 17 amino acids. Looking up the rest from reference TRBV28 and TRBJ2-5 gives the full variable domain: DVKVTQSSRYLVKRTGEKVFLECVQDMDHENMFWYRQDPGLGLRLIYFSYDVKMKEKGDIPEGYSVSREKKERFSLILESASTNQTSMYLCASSFRPGLEVSETQYFGPGTRLLVL.

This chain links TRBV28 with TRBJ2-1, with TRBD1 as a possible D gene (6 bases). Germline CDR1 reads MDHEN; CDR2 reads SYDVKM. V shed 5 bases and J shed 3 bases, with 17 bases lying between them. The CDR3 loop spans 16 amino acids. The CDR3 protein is CASSVPGHQIYNEQFF. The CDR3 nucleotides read TGTGCCAGCAGTGTACCGGGACACCAAATCTACAATGAGCAGTTCTTC.

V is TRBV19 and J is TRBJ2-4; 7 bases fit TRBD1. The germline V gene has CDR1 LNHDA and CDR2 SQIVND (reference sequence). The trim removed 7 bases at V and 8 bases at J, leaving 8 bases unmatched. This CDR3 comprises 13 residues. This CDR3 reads CASNWRQGHIQYF. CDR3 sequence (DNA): TGTGCCAGTAATTGGAGACAGGGACACATTCAGTACTTC.

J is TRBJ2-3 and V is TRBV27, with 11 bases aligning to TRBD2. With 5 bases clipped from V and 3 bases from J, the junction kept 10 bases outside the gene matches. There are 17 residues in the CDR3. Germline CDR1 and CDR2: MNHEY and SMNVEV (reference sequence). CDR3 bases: TGTGCCAGCAGTCCTTTGGGTAGCGGGGGGGCTACAGATACGCAGTATTTT. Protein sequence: CASSPLGSGGATDTQYF.